The clone carrying this TCR beta chain was seen a few times. Per the germline V gene, CDR1 is WSHSY and CDR2 is SAAADI. The CDR3 length is 14 residues. V lost 3 bases and J 3 bases, leaving 12 bases between the germline ends. The record originates from a study of T cells in Graves' hyperthyroidism and ophthalmopathy. RNA transcripts were the template for amplifying TCR beta CDR3 regions. HTBI primers were the set used in a first-round RT-PCR of the TCR CDR3. TCRdb reprocessed the multiplex PCR reads via MiXCR and lists one record per CDR3 protein. The sample has some 600,000 distinct CDR3 sequences, about 14% seen once. The sample of blood was obtained at first hyperthyroidism diagnosis (before any ophthalmopathy symptoms).

Sequencing was performed on blood. The receptor was isolated from a woman between 25 and 40 years old with Graves' hyperthyroidism that later progressed to Graves' ophthalmopathy. J is TRBJ2-7 and V is TRBV10-2; D is unresolved. DNA of the CDR3: TGCGCCAGCAGTGAAGTGAATCGGCGCTACGAGCAGTACTTC. The encoded protein is CASSEVNRRYEQYF.